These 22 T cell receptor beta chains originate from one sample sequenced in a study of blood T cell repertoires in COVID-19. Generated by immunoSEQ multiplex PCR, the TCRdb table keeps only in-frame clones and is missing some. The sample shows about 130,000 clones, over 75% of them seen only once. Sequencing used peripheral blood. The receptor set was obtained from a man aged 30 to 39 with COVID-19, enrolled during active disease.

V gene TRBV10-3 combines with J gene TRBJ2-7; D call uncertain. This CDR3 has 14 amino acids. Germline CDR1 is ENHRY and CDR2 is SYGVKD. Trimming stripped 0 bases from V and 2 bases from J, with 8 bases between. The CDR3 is CAISESVQTYEQYF. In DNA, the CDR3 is TGTGCCATCAGTGAGTCCGTACAGACCTACGAGCAGTACTTC.

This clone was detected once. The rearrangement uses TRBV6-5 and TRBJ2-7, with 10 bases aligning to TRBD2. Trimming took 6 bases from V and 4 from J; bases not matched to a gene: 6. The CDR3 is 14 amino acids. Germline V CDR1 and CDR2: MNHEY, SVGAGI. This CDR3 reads CASRPSGGSYEQYF. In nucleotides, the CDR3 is TGTGCCAGCAGGCCTAGCGGGGGATCTTACGAGCAGTACTTC.

CDR3 region: CASSDTSVLPSEQYF. The DNA of the CDR3 is TGTGCCAGCAGCGATACTAGCGTTCTACCGTCCGAGCAGTACTTC. The rearrangement joins TRBV2 to TRBJ2-7; 7 bases line up with TRBD2. V trimming: 6 bases; J trimming: 6 bases; junction bases outside the gene matches: 14. This CDR3 comprises 15 residues. Germline V gene sequence: CDR1 SNHLY, CDR2 FYNNEI. The full variable domain, in which reference TRBV2 and TRBJ2-7 provide the parts outside the CDR3, is EPEVTQTPSHQVTQMGQEVILRCVPISNHLYFYWYRQILGQKVEFLVSFYNNEISEKSEIFDDQFSVERPDGSNFTLKIRSTKLEDSAMYFCASSDTSVLPSEQYFGPGTRLTVT.

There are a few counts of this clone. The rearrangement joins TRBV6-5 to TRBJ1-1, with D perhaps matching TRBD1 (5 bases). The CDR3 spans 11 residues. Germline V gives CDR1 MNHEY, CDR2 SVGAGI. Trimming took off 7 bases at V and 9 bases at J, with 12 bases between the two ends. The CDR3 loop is CASTDSSKAFF. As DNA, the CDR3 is TGTGCCAGCACCGACAGTAGTAAAGCTTTCTTT.

CDR3 bases: TGTGCCAGCAGCTCAAACAGGGGGAGTATTGTGAACACTGAAGCTTTCTTT. Protein product: CASSSNRGSIVNTEAFF. The chain carries TRBV7-9 and TRBJ1-1; 8 nucleotides line up with TRBD1. J lost 0 bases, V lost 4 bases, and 10 bases had no gene match. The CDR3 contains 17 residues. The germline CDR1 and CDR2 sequences are SEHNR and FQNEAQ (reference sequence). Combining the CDR3 with reference TRBV7-9 and TRBJ1-1 gives the whole variable domain DTGVSQNPRHKITKRGQNVTFRCDPISEHNRLYWYRQTLGQGPEFLTYFQNEAQLEKSRLLSDRFSAERPKGSFSTLEIQRTEQGDSAMYLCASSSNRGSIVNTEAFFGQGTRLTVV.

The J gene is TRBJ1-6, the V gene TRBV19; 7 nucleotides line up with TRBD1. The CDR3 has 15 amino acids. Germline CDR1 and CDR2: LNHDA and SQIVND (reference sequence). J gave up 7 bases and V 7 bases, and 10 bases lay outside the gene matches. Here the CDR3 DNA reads TGTGCCAGTATGCGGAACAGGGGTATCAATTCACCCCTCCACTTT. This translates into CASMRNRGINSPLHF.

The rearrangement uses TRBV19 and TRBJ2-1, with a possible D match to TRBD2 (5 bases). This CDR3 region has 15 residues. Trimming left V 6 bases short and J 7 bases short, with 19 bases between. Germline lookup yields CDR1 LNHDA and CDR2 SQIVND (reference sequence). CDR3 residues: CASSRGTGLENEQFF. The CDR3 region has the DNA TGTGCCAGTAGCCGAGGAACGGGATTGGAGAATGAGCAGTTCTTC.

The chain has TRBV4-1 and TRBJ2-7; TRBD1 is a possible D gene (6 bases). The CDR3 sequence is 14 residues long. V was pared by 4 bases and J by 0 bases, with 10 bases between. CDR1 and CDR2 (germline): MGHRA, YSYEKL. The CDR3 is CASSLPGASYEQYF. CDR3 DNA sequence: TGCGCCAGCAGCCTGCCAGGGGCCTCCTACGAGCAGTACTTC.

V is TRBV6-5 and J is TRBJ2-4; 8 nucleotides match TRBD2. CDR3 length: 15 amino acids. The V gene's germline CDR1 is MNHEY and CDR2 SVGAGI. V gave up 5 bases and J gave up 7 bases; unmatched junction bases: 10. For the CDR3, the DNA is TGTGCCAGCAGTCGGGGGGGACTTCTCGTCAACATTCAGTACTTC. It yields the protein CASSRGGLLVNIQYF.

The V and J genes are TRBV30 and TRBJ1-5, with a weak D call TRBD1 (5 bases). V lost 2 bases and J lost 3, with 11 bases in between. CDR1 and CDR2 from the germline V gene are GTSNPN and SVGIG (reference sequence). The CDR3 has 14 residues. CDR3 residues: CAWSKWGDNQPQHF. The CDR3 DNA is TGTGCCTGGAGTAAATGGGGGGACAATCAGCCCCAGCATTTT. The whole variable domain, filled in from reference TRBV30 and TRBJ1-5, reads SQTIHQWPATLVQPVGSPLSLECTVEGTSNPNLYWYRQAAGRGLQLLFYSVGIGQISSEVPQNLSASRPQDRQFILSSKKLLLSDSGFYLCAWSKWGDNQPQHFGDGTRLSIL.

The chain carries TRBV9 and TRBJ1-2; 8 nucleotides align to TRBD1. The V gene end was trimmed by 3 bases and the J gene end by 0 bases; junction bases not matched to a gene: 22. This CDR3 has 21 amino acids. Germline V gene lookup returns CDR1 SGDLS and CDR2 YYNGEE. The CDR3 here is CASSGRLQGAFYPFTNYGYTF. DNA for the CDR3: TGTGCCAGCAGCGGCAGGCTGCAGGGGGCATTTTACCCTTTCACTAACTATGGCTACACCTTC.

The CDR3 nucleotides read TGTGCCAGCAGTTTAAGTGGTGGGGAGAGCACAGATACGCAGTATTTT. Its translation is CASSLSGGESTDTQYF. This chain links TRBV28 with TRBJ2-3; tentative D call: TRBD2 (5 bases). This CDR3 has 16 amino acids. V lost 2 bases and J 0 bases, leaving 12 bases between the germline ends. CDR1 is MDHEN, CDR2 SYDVKM, per germline.

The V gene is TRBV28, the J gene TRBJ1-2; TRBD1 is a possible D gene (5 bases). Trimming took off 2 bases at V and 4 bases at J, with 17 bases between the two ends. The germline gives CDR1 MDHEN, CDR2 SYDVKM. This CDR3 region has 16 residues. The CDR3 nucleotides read TGTGCCAGCAGTTTACTCCCCGGGAAGGGACTCTATGGCTACACCTTC. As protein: CASSLLPGKGLYGYTF.

CDR3 in amino acids: CASSAGTATTYEQYF. Written as DNA, the CDR3 is TGTGCCAGCAGCGCCGGGACTGCTACGACCTACGAGCAGTACTTC. V gene TRBV9 combines with J gene TRBJ2-7; the D gene is possibly TRBD2 (6 bases). This CDR3 contains 15 residues. Between the trimmed V and J ends, which lost 3 bases and 2 bases, there was a span of 15 bases. The germline V gene encodes CDR1 SGDLS and CDR2 YYNGEE.

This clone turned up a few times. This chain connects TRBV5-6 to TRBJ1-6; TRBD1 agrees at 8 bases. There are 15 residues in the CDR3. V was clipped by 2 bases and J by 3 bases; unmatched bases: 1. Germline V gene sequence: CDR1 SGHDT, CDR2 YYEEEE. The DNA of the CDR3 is TGTGCCAGCAGCTTAGGACAGGGCTATAATTCACCCCTCCACTTT. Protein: CASSLGQGYNSPLHF.

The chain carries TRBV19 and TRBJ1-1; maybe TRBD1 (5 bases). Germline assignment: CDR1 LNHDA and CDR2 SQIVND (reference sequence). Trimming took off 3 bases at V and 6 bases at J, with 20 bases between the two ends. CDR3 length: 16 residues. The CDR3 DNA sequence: TGTGCCAGTAGTATGAAACCCCAGGGAAGTAGGTCTGAAGCTTTCTTT. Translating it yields CASSMKPQGSRSEAFF.

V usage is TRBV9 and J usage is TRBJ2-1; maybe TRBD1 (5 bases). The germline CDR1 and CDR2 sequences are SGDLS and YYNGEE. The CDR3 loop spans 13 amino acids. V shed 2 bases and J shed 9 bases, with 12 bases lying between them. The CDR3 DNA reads TGTGCCAGCAGCGTCCGGAGCGACAGTGAGCAGTTCTTC. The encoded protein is CASSVRSDSEQFF.

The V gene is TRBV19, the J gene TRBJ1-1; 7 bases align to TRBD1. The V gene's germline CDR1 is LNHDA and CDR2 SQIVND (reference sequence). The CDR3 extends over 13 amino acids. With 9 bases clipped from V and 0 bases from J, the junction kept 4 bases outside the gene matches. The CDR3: CASTGQLNTEAFF. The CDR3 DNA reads TGTGCCAGCACGGGACAGCTGAACACTGAAGCTTTCTTT. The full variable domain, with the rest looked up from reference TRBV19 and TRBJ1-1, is DGGITQSPKYLFRKEGQNVTLSCEQNLNHDAMYWYRQDPGQGLRLIYYSQIVNDFQKGDIAEGYSVSREKKESFPLTVTSAQKNPTAFYLCASTGQLNTEAFFGQGTRLTVV.

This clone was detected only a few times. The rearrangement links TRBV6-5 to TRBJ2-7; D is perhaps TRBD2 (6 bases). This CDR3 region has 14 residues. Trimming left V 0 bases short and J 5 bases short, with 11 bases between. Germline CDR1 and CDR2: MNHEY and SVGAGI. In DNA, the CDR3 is TGTGCCAGCAGTTACTCCCCGACGGGGGACGAGCAGTACTTC. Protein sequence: CASSYSPTGDEQYF.

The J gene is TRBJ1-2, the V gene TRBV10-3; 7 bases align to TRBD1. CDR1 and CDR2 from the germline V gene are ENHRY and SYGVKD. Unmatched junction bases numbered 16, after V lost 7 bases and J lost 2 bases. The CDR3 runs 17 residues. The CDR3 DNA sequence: TGTGCCATCAAATACGATCGGTGGGACAGCCGAAACTATGGCTACACCTTC. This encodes CAIKYDRWDSRNYGYTF.

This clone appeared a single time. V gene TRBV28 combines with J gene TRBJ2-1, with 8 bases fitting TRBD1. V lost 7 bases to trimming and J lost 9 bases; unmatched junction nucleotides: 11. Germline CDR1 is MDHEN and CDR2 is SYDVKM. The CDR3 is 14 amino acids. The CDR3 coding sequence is TGTGCCAGCATTCCCGGACAGGGTTTAGGTGAGCAGTTCTTC. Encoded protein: CASIPGQGLGEQFF.

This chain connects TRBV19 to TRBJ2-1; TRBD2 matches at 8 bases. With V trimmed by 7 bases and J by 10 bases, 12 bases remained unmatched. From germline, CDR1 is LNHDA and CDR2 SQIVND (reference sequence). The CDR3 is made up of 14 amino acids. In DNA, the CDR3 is TGTGCCAGTACCTCTCCACGGGGGGGGGCCGAGCAGTTCTTC. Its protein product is CASTSPRGGAEQFF. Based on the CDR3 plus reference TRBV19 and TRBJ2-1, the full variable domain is DGGITQSPKYLFRKEGQNVTLSCEQNLNHDAMYWYRQDPGQGLRLIYYSQIVNDFQKGDIAEGYSVSREKKESFPLTVTSAQKNPTAFYLCASTSPRGGAEQFFGPGTRLTVL.